These 32 T cell receptor beta chains were all obtained from the same sample, sequenced in a study of cytomegalovirus exposure and HLA in healthy donors. PCR used 60 Vbeta primers and 13 Jbeta primers. Repertoires were generated with immunoSEQ multiplex PCR, while TCRdb's copy carries only in-frame clones and drops some. The listing contains fewer than 150,000 clones. Specimen: PBMCs. These receptor sequences come from a middle-aged man in good health and CMV-seronegative.

The chain recombines TRBV9 with TRBJ2-6; possibly TRBD1 for D (5 bases). Deletions cut 1 base from V and 4 bases from J, with 12 bases between. The CDR3 is 16 amino acids. Germline V gives CDR1 SGDLS, CDR2 YYNGEE. For the CDR3, the DNA is TGTGCCAGCAGCGTAATGCAGGGCTCCGGGGCCAACGTCCTGACTTTC. Protein product: CASSVMQGSGANVLTF.

This chain links TRBV18 with TRBJ1-3; no reliable D call. CDR1 is KGHSH and CDR2 is LQKENI in the germline V gene. This CDR3 has 16 amino acids. Trimming stripped 4 bases from V and 0 bases from J, with 13 bases between. CDR3 amino acids: CASSLAWESSGNTIYF. Here the CDR3 DNA reads TGTGCCAGCTCACTTGCCTGGGAGAGCTCTGGAAACACCATATATTTT.

This chain uses TRBV5-1 with TRBJ1-1; a weak D match, TRBD1 (6 bases). Germline CDR1 and CDR2: SGHRS and YFSETQ. The CDR3 loop spans 14 amino acids. V shed 0 bases and J shed 0 bases, with 6 bases lying between them. The CDR3 loop reads CASSLGTVNTEAFF. For the CDR3, the DNA is TGCGCCAGCAGCTTGGGGACAGTGAACACTGAAGCTTTCTTT.

The chain is built from TRBV7-2 and TRBJ2-2, with D tentatively TRBD1 (6 bases). From germline, CDR1 is SGHTA and CDR2 FQGNSA. Trimming took 1 base from V and 4 from J, leaving 13 bases between them. The CDR3 is 16 residues long. CDR3 DNA sequence: TGTGCCAGCAGCTTAGACCCGGACAGCTTCACCGGGGAGCTGTTTTTT. Protein product: CASSLDPDSFTGELFF.

The rearrangement links TRBV5-1 to TRBJ1-1; D possibly corresponds to TRBD1 (6 bases). The V and J ends lost 2 bases and 2 bases respectively, with 13 bases between them. CDR1 is SGHRS, CDR2 YFSETQ, per germline. The CDR3 extends over 15 amino acids. CDR3: CASSFVLGGNTEAFF. CDR3 nucleotides: TGCGCCAGCAGCTTCGTTTTAGGGGGAAACACTGAAGCTTTCTTT.

This chain links TRBV7-8 with TRBJ2-7; D may be TRBD1 (6 bases). Germline V gene lookup returns CDR1 SGHVS and CDR2 FQNEAQ. Trimming left V 0 bases short and J 0 bases short, with 12 bases between. The CDR3 totals 16 residues. The CDR3 reads CASSLAGDTSSYEQYF. The CDR3 DNA follows: TGTGCCAGCAGCTTAGCGGGGGACACAAGCTCCTACGAGCAGTACTTC.

This rearrangement joins TRBV10-1 to TRBJ1-2; 7 bases line up with TRBD1. The ends lost 7 bases at V and 6 bases at J; junction bases unmatched: 8. There are 13 residues in the CDR3. Per germline, CDR1 WNHNN and CDR2 SYGVQD (reference sequence). The CDR3: CASKNRGRNGYTF. The CDR3 DNA follows: TGCGCCAGCAAAAACAGGGGAAGAAATGGCTACACCTTC.

V and J are TRBV5-1 and TRBJ1-1; maybe TRBD1 (5 bases). The CDR3 has 17 residues. The V and J ends lost 4 bases and 3 bases respectively, with 22 bases between them. CDR1 and CDR2 (germline): SGHRS, YFSETQ. CDR3 sequence: CASSNLRGQGPDTEAFF. In DNA form, the CDR3 reads TGCGCCAGCAGCAACTTAAGAGGTCAGGGTCCGGACACTGAAGCTTTCTTT. The variable domain in full, with the rest retrieved from reference TRBV5-1 and TRBJ1-1, is KAGVTQTPRYLIKTRGQQVTLSCSPISGHRSVSWYQQTPGQGLQFLFEYFSETQRNKGNFPGRFSGRQFSNSRSEMNVSTLELGDSALYLCASSNLRGQGPDTEAFFGQGTRLTVV.

The CDR3 is CASSTGSGYGYTF. The DNA of the CDR3 is TGTGCCAGCAGCACAGGGTCGGGCTATGGCTACACCTTC. The chain employs TRBV6-1 and TRBJ1-2; D perhaps matches TRBD1 (6 bases). The germline V gene has CDR1 MNHNS and CDR2 SASEGT. The CDR3 spans 13 residues. Trimming cost V 6 bases and J 4 bases, with 12 bases left between them.

The chain is built from TRBV2 and TRBJ2-2; 9 bases align to TRBD2. Trimming cost V 7 bases and J 6 bases; bases outside gene matches: 12. CDR1 is SNHLY, CDR2 FYNNEI, per germline. The CDR3 sequence is 16 residues long. CDR3 amino acids: CASKSVRGGGAGELFF. DNA of the CDR3: TGTGCCAGCAAGTCTGTGCGGGGGGGAGGGGCCGGGGAGCTGTTTTTT.

The V and J genes are TRBV5-8 and TRBJ1-5; D is uncertain. Trimming left V 1 base short and J 6 bases short, with 14 bases between. CDR1 and CDR2 (germline): SGHTS, YDEGEE. The CDR3 consists of 15 residues. This CDR3 is CASSLSSLGSQPQHF. The CDR3 DNA follows: TGTGCCAGCAGCTTGTCCAGCCTCGGGAGTCAGCCCCAGCATTTT.

The chain joins TRBV28 to TRBJ1-2, with 9 bases identical to TRBD1. Germline trimming cut 7 bases from V and 8 bases from J; bases unmatched to any gene: 11. Germline V CDR1 and CDR2: MDHEN, SYDVKM. The CDR3 covers 14 residues. DNA for the CDR3: TGTGCCAGCAAACCCTCACAGGGGGCAGGAGGCTACACCTTC. This gives the protein CASKPSQGAGGYTF.

V is TRBV7-2 and J is TRBJ2-7; 8 bases agree with TRBD1. The CDR3 consists of 16 residues. Losses at the gene ends were 7 bases for V and 3 bases for J; bases not matched to a gene: 14. The V gene's germline CDR1 is SGHTA and CDR2 FQGNSA. Written as DNA, the CDR3 is TGTGCCAGCACCTCGAGTGGGGGGACAGGATTCTACGAGCAGTACTTC. This gives the protein CASTSSGGTGFYEQYF.

The chain couples TRBV7-9 to TRBJ1-2, with TRBD1 as a possible D gene (5 bases). Between the trimmed V and J ends, which lost 5 bases and 5 bases, there was a span of 12 bases. This CDR3 is built from 13 residues. Germline V gene sequence: CDR1 SEHNR, CDR2 FQNEAQ (reference sequence). The CDR3 loop is CASSLDGGYGYTF. The CDR3 DNA reads TGTGCCAGCAGCCTCGACGGGGGATATGGCTACACCTTC.

This rearrangement joins TRBV5-6 to TRBJ2-5, with 14 bases aligning to TRBD2. Germline CDR1 and CDR2: SGHDT and YYEEEE. V dropped 4 bases and J dropped 0; count of bases not matched to a gene: 5. The CDR3 length is 17 residues. The CDR3 here is CASSVTSGGAYQETQYF. The DNA for the CDR3 is TGTGCCAGCAGCGTGACTAGCGGGGGGGCGTACCAAGAGACCCAGTACTTC.

The V gene is TRBV2, the J gene TRBJ1-3; D gene unclear. The CDR3 has 13 residues. The V gene lost 7 bases and the J gene lost 0 bases, with 7 bases spanning the gap. Germline CDR1 and CDR2: SNHLY and FYNNEI. The chain's CDR3 is CASTPNSGNTIYF. The DNA for the CDR3 is TGTGCCAGCACCCCCAACTCTGGAAACACCATATATTTT.

This chain links TRBV11-3 with TRBJ2-5; 8 bases match TRBD1. After removal of 3 bases from V and 5 bases from J, the junction contained 8 bases not matched to a gene. Germline V gene lookup returns CDR1 SGHNT and CDR2 YENEEA. The CDR3 has 15 amino acids. The CDR3 here is CASSLGPGGFETQYF. CDR3 coding DNA: TGTGCCAGCAGCTTGGGACCAGGGGGCTTTGAGACCCAGTACTTC.

The CDR3 loop reads CASSLDRGNQPQHF. Here the CDR3 DNA reads TGTGCCAGCAGCTTAGACAGGGGAAATCAGCCCCAGCATTTT. V and J are TRBV7-9 and TRBJ1-5, with 7 bases matching TRBD1. Germline CDR1 is SEHNR and CDR2 is FQNEAQ (reference sequence). The V gene end was trimmed by 1 base and the J gene end by 4 bases; junction bases not matched to a gene: 1. The CDR3 loop spans 14 amino acids.

The gene calls are TRBV4-3 and TRBJ1-6; perhaps TRBD1 as D (5 bases). Germline V CDR1 and CDR2: LGHNA, YSLEER. This CDR3 contains 13 residues. Trimming took off 8 bases at V and 8 bases at J, with 13 bases between the two ends. CDR3 sequence: CASGLDTYSPLHF. The CDR3 region has the DNA TGCGCCAGCGGCTTGGACACTTATTCACCCCTCCACTTT.

The chain recombines TRBV9 with TRBJ1-2, with no clear D. V dropped 0 bases and J dropped 4 bases, with 7 bases sitting between them. The CDR3 spans 13 residues. Germline values: CDR1 SGDLS, CDR2 YYNGEE. CDR3 nucleotide sequence: TGTGCCAGCAGCGTAGGGCAGGCCTATGGCTACACCTTC. Protein product: CASSVGQAYGYTF.

The J gene is TRBJ2-1, the V gene TRBV5-1, with 9 bases aligning to TRBD1. The CDR3 has 15 residues. The V gene end was trimmed by 6 bases and the J gene end by 5 bases; junction bases not matched to a gene: 9. The germline V gene encodes CDR1 SGHRS and CDR2 YFSETQ. The CDR3 region is CASTFLTGGDNEQFF. The CDR3 coding sequence is TGCGCCAGCACCTTTTTGACAGGGGGGGACAATGAGCAGTTCTTC.

The chain recombines TRBV5-6 with TRBJ1-1; D call uncertain. CDR3 size: 16 residues. Germline V gives CDR1 SGHDT, CDR2 YYEEEE. V was pared by 6 bases and J by 2 bases, with 20 bases between. CDR3 in amino acids: CASNPLGGIGNTEAFF. CDR3 coding DNA: TGTGCCAGCAACCCTTTAGGAGGTATTGGTAACACTGAAGCTTTCTTT.

The J gene is TRBJ2-7, the V gene TRBV7-2; tentatively, D is TRBD1 (5 bases). Germline V gene lookup returns CDR1 SGHTA and CDR2 FQGNSA. The CDR3 length is 16 residues. The V end lost 4 bases, the J end lost 6 bases, and 22 bases lay between the germline ends. CDR3 DNA: TGTGCCAGCAGCTCAAACCCGATCGGACATTTGCGCGAGCAGTACTTC. It encodes CASSSNPIGHLREQYF.

V gene TRBV18 combines with J gene TRBJ1-2, with 8 bases matching TRBD1. Germline V gene sequence: CDR1 KGHSH, CDR2 LQKENI. The V and J ends lost 4 bases and 3 bases, in that order; junction bases with no gene match: 7. CDR3 length: 15 residues. The CDR3 region is CASSLSSTGDYGYTF. CDR3 bases: TGTGCCAGCTCACTTTCCTCGACAGGGGACTATGGCTACACCTTC.

This chain links TRBV9 with TRBJ2-2; 13 nucleotides line up with TRBD2. J was trimmed by 5 bases and V by 3 bases; bases with no gene match: 4. The CDR3 covers 16 residues. Germline CDR1 and CDR2: SGDLS and YYNGEE. The CDR3 sequence is CASSEGGLAGTGELFF. The CDR3 DNA sequence: TGTGCCAGCAGCGAGGGGGGACTAGCGGGAACCGGGGAGCTGTTTTTT.

The chain carries TRBV5-6 and TRBJ1-1; 10 nucleotides align to TRBD1. V lost 2 bases and J lost 0; bases outside the gene matches: 4. The CDR3 extends over 16 amino acids. Germline-derived CDR1 and CDR2 are SGHDT and YYEEEE. The CDR3 DNA reads TGTGCCAGCAGCTTCTTGGGACAGGGGTTGAACACTGAAGCTTTCTTT. Translation gives CASSFLGQGLNTEAFF.

V usage is TRBV7-3 and J usage is TRBJ2-2; 8 bases map to TRBD1. The CDR3 is 15 residues long. J was trimmed by 7 bases and V by 2 bases; bases with no gene match: 6. Germline V gene data show CDR1 as SGHTA and CDR2 as FQGTGA. The CDR3 nucleotides read TGTGCCAGCAGCTTATCAGGGGGCCTGGGCGGGGAGCTGTTTTTT. Amino acid sequence: CASSLSGGLGGELFF. Looking up the rest from reference TRBV7-3 and TRBJ2-2 gives the full variable domain: GAGVSQTPSNKVTEKGKYVELRCDPISGHTALYWYRQSLGQGPEFLIYFQGTGAADDSGLPNDRFFAVRPEGSVSTLKIQRTERGDSAVYLCASSLSGGLGGELFFGEGSRLTVL.

J is TRBJ1-4 and V is TRBV28, with 8 bases fitting TRBD1. The germline CDR1 and CDR2 sequences are MDHEN and SYDVKM. The CDR3 loop spans 15 amino acids. V shed 6 bases and J 1 base; nucleotides not matched to a gene: 4. The CDR3 protein is CASSLQGVTNEKLFF. The CDR3, as DNA: TGTGCCAGCAGCCTACAGGGGGTAACTAATGAAAAACTGTTTTTT.

The chain recombines TRBV28 with TRBJ1-2, with D tentatively TRBD1 (6 bases). Germline lookup yields CDR1 MDHEN and CDR2 SYDVKM. This CDR3 contains 13 residues. Trimming stripped 5 bases from V and 0 bases from J, with 7 bases between. The CDR3 spells CASSTGSNYGYTF. The CDR3 DNA reads as TGTGCCAGCAGTACAGGGTCTAACTATGGCTACACCTTC.

The V and J genes are TRBV7-9 and TRBJ1-3; TRBD1 matches 7 bases. The CDR3 is made up of 13 amino acids. The junction had 12 bases not matched to a gene; V was cut back by 5 bases and J by 14 bases. Germline values: CDR1 SEHNR, CDR2 FQNEAQ (reference sequence). The CDR3 loop is CASSPGTAVWLYF. The CDR3 DNA sequence: TGTGCCAGCAGCCCCGGGACAGCGGTGTGGTTATATTTT.

The rearrangement joins TRBV6-6 to TRBJ2-1; TRBD2 matches 7 bases. V trimming: 8 bases; J trimming: 4 bases; junction bases outside the gene matches: 8. This CDR3 region has 14 residues. Germline CDR1 is MNHNY and CDR2 is SVGAGI (reference sequence). CDR3 DNA: TGTGCCAGCTCCAGGGAGGGGAGATACAATGAGCAGTTCTTC. Its protein product is CASSREGRYNEQFF.

The chain carries TRBV7-2 and TRBJ2-1; 8 bases are shared with TRBD1. V gave up 6 bases and J gave up 5 bases; unmatched junction bases: 6. In germline, CDR1 is SGHTA, CDR2 FQGNSA. This CDR3 is built from 14 residues. This CDR3 reads CASRPGTGHNEQFF. CDR3 bases: TGTGCCAGCAGGCCCGGGACAGGACACAATGAGCAGTTCTTC.